The text below deals with one T cell receptor (beta chain). Its antigen is still unknown. A single record per CDR3 protein comes from TCRdb applying MiXCR to the RT-PCR reads. Of approximately 32,000 distinct CDR3 sequences listed, more than 50% are singletons. The data stem from a study of yellow fever vaccine responses in identical twins. Broader study findings: Vaccine-induced T cell responses in twins were reportedly observed to appear partly convergent, partly personalized.

Trimming took 6 bases from V and 1 from J; bases not matched to a gene: 4. CDR1 and CDR2 from the germline V gene are SQVTM and ANQGSEA. The CDR3 is made up of 13 amino acids. The rearrangement joins TRBV29-1 to TRBJ2-5; 8 bases match TRBD1. The TCR originated in a woman aged 18-35 years who received the yellow fever vaccine. This specimen consisted of T cells from blood (PBMCs), unsorted or a sorted subset (not recorded which), obtained before or after yellow fever vaccination (not recorded which). CDR3 in DNA: TGCAGCGTAGGACAGGGTATCCAAGAGACCCAGTACTTC. Encoded protein: CSVGQGIQETQYF.